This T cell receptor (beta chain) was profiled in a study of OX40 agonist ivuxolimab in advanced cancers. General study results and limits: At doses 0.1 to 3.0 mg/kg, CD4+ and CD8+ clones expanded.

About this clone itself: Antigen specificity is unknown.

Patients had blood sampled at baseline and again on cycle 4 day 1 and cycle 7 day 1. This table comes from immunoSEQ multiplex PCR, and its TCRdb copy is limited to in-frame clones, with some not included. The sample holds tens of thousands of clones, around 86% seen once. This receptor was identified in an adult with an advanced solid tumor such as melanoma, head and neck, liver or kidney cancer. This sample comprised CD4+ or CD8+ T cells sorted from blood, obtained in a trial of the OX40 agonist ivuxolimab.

The CDR3 sequence: CASSYSTGYGSYEQYF. As DNA, the CDR3 is TGTGCCAGCAGTTACTCGACGGGGTATGGCTCCTACGAGCAGTACTTC. The chain carries TRBV6-5 and TRBJ2-7, with TRBD2 as a possible D gene (5 bases). V lost 0 bases and J lost 0, with 12 bases in between. The germline V gene encodes CDR1 MNHEY and CDR2 SVGAGI. The CDR3 length is 16 residues.